These 2 T cell receptor beta chains share one sample of origin, sequenced in a study of blood T cell repertoires in COVID-19. Using immunoSEQ multiplex PCR, the repertoire was profiled, and TCRdb retains in-frame clones only, with some absent. The sample lists about 160,000 clones, 92% seen once, with 4.8% in the top ten. Material for sequencing was peripheral blood. These receptors originate from a man in his thirties or forties with COVID-19, enrolled during active disease.

The gene calls are TRBV19 and TRBJ2-3, with TRBD2 matching over 7 bases. V lost 3 bases and J lost 0; bases outside the gene matches: 9. Germline V gives CDR1 LNHDA, CDR2 SQIVND (reference sequence). The CDR3 has 17 amino acids. CDR3 residues: CASSMRKTSSSTDTQYF. CDR3 DNA sequence: TGTGCCAGTAGTATGAGGAAGACTAGCAGCAGCACAGATACGCAGTATTTT. Combining the CDR3 with reference TRBV19 and TRBJ2-3 gives the whole variable domain DGGITQSPKYLFRKEGQNVTLSCEQNLNHDAMYWYRQDPGQGLRLIYYSQIVNDFQKGDIAEGYSVSREKKESFPLTVTSAQKNPTAFYLCASSMRKTSSSTDTQYFGPGTRLTVL.

This chain joins TRBV5-1 and TRBJ2-7, with 11 bases identical to TRBD1. The junction had 9 bases not matched to a gene; V was cut back by 4 bases and J by 3 bases. CDR1 SGHRS and CDR2 YFSETQ come from the germline V gene. The length of the CDR3 is 16 residues. The CDR3 DNA sequence: TGCGCCAGCAGCCCAATGGGACAGGGGGTCTACTACGAGCAGTACTTC. This gives the protein CASSPMGQGVYYEQYF.